Described below is a single T cell receptor beta chain sequence and its context. The V gene lost 7 bases and the J gene lost 5 bases, with 21 bases spanning the gap. Germline values: CDR1 SGHRS, CDR2 YFSETQ. The CDR3 contains 15 residues. The data belong to a study of blood T cell repertoires in COVID-19. In the original workflow: How many nucleated cells were present was estimated from reference gene primer amplification. Using immunoSEQ multiplex PCR, the repertoire was profiled, and TCRdb retains in-frame clones only, with some absent. For V, J and clone size, that table is used; D and trimming come from the DNA. The sample includes tens of thousands of clones, approximately 78% of them seen just once.

This receptor was identified in a man older than 75 with acute or convalescent COVID-19. The sample comprised peripheral blood. The V call is TRBV5-1, the J call TRBJ2-5; a weak D match, TRBD1 (6 bases). The CDR3 nucleotides read TGCGCCAGCGGTGAAACGGGGCTTCAGGGGGAGACCCAGTACTTC. Protein sequence: CASGETGLQGETQYF. The complete variable domain, with remaining parts taken from reference TRBV5-1 and TRBJ2-5, reads KAGVTQTPRYLIKTRGQQVTLSCSPISGHRSVSWYQQTPGQGLQFLFEYFSETQRNKGNFPGRFSGRQFSNSRSEMNVSTLELGDSALYLCASGETGLQGETQYFGPGTRLLVL.